These 13 T cell receptor beta chains came from one sample sequenced in a study of T cell repertoires in cytomegalovirus infection. TCRdb independently ran MiXCR on the reads; one entry per CDR3 protein. The sample records about 220,000 distinct CDR3 sequences, about 39% being singletons. The antigens these receptors bind are not known. Sequencing was performed on CD8+ T cells from cultured PBMCs, taken from culture after CMV antigen stimulation. Receptor source: a human donor in good health (CMV status not recorded). Some clones in this sample may be carry-over from other donors' samples.

This chain connects TRBV29-1 to TRBJ1-2, with a possible D match to TRBD1 (5 bases). The CDR3 is 11 amino acids. Trimming took off 3 bases at V and 7 bases at J, with 9 bases between the two ends. Germline lookup yields CDR1 SQVTM and CDR2 ANQGSEA. The CDR3 DNA reads as TGCAGCGTTGAGGTCAGGGCTGGCTACACCTTC. Amino acids: CSVEVRAGYTF.

In this sample, this clonotype turned up a few times. The chain carries TRBV6-5 and TRBJ2-1; 10 positions agree with TRBD2. The CDR3 spans 16 residues. Germline values: CDR1 MNHEY, CDR2 SVGAGI. The trim removed 0 bases at V and 7 bases at J, leaving 6 bases unmatched. CDR3 coding DNA: TGTGCCAGCAGTTACTCGCCTAGCGGGAGAGGGAATGAGCAGTTCTTC. This codes for CASSYSPSGRGNEQFF.

This clonotype was counted ten times or more. The V gene is TRBV7-9, the J gene TRBJ2-7; the D is unclear. The CDR3 is 11 amino acids. Germline V gene data show CDR1 as SEHNR and CDR2 as FQNEAQ (reference sequence). The V gene lost 5 bases and the J gene lost 7 bases, with 9 bases spanning the gap. CDR3 DNA: TGTGCCAGCAGCACCGCAAATGAGCAGTACTTC. It codes for CASSTANEQYF.

The chain couples TRBV4-1 to TRBJ2-7; D might be TRBD2 (6 bases). The CDR3 totals 13 residues. The V gene lost 4 bases and the J gene lost 3 bases, with 10 bases spanning the gap. CDR1 is MGHRA and CDR2 is YSYEKL in the germline V gene. CDR3 residues: CASSPGGNYEQYF. The CDR3 nucleotides read TGCGCCAGCAGCCCCGGGGGAAACTACGAGCAGTACTTC.

J is TRBJ1-1 and V is TRBV4-2; D is ambiguous. With 4 bases removed from V and 6 bases from J, the gap between germline ends came to 18 bases. This CDR3 is built from 15 residues. Germline lookup yields CDR1 LGHNA and CDR2 YNFKEQ. Here the CDR3 reads CASSPTEGDYPEAFF. The CDR3 coding sequence is TGTGCCAGCAGCCCAACCGAGGGTGATTACCCTGAAGCTTTCTTT.

This clonotype has a handful of counts. The chain uses TRBV2 and TRBJ2-1; 8 bases map to TRBD2. CDR1 and CDR2 (germline): SNHLY, FYNNEI. The V and J ends lost 6 bases and 2 bases, in that order; junction bases with no gene match: 6. This CDR3 region has 15 residues. The CDR3, as DNA: TGTGCCAGCAGCCCACTAGCGGAGGCCTACAATGAGCAGTTCTTC. This codes for CASSPLAEAYNEQFF.

This clonotype has at least ten counts. The chain has TRBV27 and TRBJ1-2; D possibly corresponds to TRBD1 (5 bases). Germline CDR1 and CDR2: MNHEY and SMNVEV (reference sequence). The germline V and J ends were trimmed by 6 bases and 6 bases, with 17 bases remaining between them. CDR3 length equals 14 residues. Written as DNA, the CDR3 is TGTGCCAGCAGACGCCTGGGAGGGGACCATGGCTACACCTTC. It encodes CASRRLGGDHGYTF.

This clonotype was seen a few times. The chain is built from TRBV7-2 and TRBJ2-2; TRBD2 might be the D (5 bases). V lost 4 bases and J 5 bases, leaving 8 bases between the germline ends. The CDR3 consists of 13 residues. Germline assignment: CDR1 SGHTA and CDR2 FQGNSA. In DNA form, the CDR3 reads TGTGCCAGCAGCTATCGGAGGACCGGGGAGCTGTTTTTT. Its translation: CASSYRRTGELFF.

In this sample, this clonotype turned up once. This chain links TRBV6-5 with TRBJ2-1; 8 bases match TRBD2. The J segment lost 4 bases and the V segment lost 0 bases, leaving 5 bases of the junction unmatched. CDR1 is MNHEY, CDR2 SVGAGI, per germline. The CDR3 totals 16 residues. CDR3 nucleotides: TGTGCCAGCAGTTACTCGATAAGCGGGAGATACAATGAGCAGTTCTTC. Translation: CASSYSISGRYNEQFF.

The chain carries TRBV27 and TRBJ1-5, with no clear D. The V and J ends lost 2 bases and 9 bases respectively, with 11 bases between them. The CDR3 totals 13 residues. Looked up from germline, CDR1 is MNHEY and CDR2 is SMNVEV (reference sequence). Written as DNA, the CDR3 is TGTGCCAGCAGTTTAGAGGCGTTGGGGCCCCAGCATTTT. Its protein is CASSLEALGPQHF.

J is TRBJ2-1 and V is TRBV7-3, with a possible D match to TRBD2 (7 bases). The CDR3 sequence is 15 residues long. CDR1 is SGHTA and CDR2 is FQGTGA in the germline V gene. V lost 2 bases and J 5 bases, leaving 13 bases between the germline ends. In DNA, the CDR3 is TGTGCCAGCAGCTTAGGGGGGGGGCACCACAATGAGCAGTTCTTC. Protein sequence: CASSLGGGHHNEQFF.

In its sample, this clonotype was seen a few times. V usage is TRBV7-8 and J usage is TRBJ2-1, with 10 positions matching TRBD2. V shed 1 base, J shed 7 bases, and the junction held 7 bases outside the gene matches. The germline gives CDR1 SGHVS, CDR2 FQNEAQ. The CDR3 runs to 16 residues. The CDR3 reads CASSLVAGGGRNEQFF. The CDR3, as DNA: TGTGCCAGCAGCTTAGTAGCGGGGGGTGGACGGAATGAGCAGTTCTTC.

The chain combines TRBV7-8 with TRBJ2-3; D gene uncertain. The V end was cut by 10 bases, the J end by 0 bases, with 11 bases between. CDR3 size: 13 residues. Germline lookup yields CDR1 SGHVS and CDR2 FQNEAQ. CDR3 sequence: CATRGISTDTQYF. The DNA for the CDR3 is TGTGCCACCCGAGGTATTAGCACAGATACGCAGTATTTT. The complete variable domain, with remaining parts taken from reference TRBV7-8 and TRBJ2-3, reads GAGVSQSPRYKVAKRGQDVALRCDPISGHVSLFWYQQALGQGPEFLTYFQNEAQLDKSGLPSDRFFAERPEGSVSTLKIQRTQQEDSAVYLCATRGISTDTQYFGPGTRLTVL.